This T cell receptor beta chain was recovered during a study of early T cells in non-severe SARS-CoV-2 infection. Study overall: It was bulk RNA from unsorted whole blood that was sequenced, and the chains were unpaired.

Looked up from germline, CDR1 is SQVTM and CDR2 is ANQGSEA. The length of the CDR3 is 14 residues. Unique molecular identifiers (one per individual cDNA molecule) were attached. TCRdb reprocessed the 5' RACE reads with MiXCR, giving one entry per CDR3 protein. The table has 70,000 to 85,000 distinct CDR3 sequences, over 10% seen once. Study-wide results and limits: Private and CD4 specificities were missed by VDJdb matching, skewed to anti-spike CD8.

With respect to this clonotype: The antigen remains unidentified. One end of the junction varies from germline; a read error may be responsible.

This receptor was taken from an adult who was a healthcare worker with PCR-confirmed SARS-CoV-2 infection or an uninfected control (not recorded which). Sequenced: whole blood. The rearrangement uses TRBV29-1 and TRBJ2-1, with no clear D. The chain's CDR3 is CSVEVTSSYNGQFF. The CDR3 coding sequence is TGCAGCGTTGAAGTTACGAGCTCCTACAATGGGCAGTTCTTC.